A single T cell receptor beta chain is shown here with its context. These data are taken from a study of OX40 agonist ivuxolimab in advanced cancers. Study overall: Aged about 20 to 80 with a mean of approximately 60 years, they were around 85% male. Prior therapy, whether anti-PD-1, anti-PD-L1 or anti-CTLA-4, was allowed, and 40% had some. Among those treated, three patients had partial responses, one with hepatocellular carcinoma and two with cutaneous melanoma.

The assay was immunoSEQ multiplex PCR, and TCRdb's table has in-frame clones only and misses some. There are over 60,000 clones in the sample; over 75% occur only once, and approximately 0.91% lies in the top ten. The CDR3 runs 13 residues. The germline V and J ends were trimmed by 5 bases and 9 bases, with 14 bases remaining between them. The germline CDR1 and CDR2 sequences are SGHVS and FQNEAQ. The investigators sampled blood at baseline, at cycle 4 day 1, and at cycle 7 day 1. The chain couples TRBV7-8 to TRBJ2-1; weak D call: TRBD1 (5 bases). The material sequenced was CD4+ or CD8+ T cells sorted from blood, taken in a trial of the OX40 agonist ivuxolimab. This receptor was obtained from an adult with an advanced solid tumor such as melanoma, head and neck, liver or kidney cancer. The CDR3 DNA is TGTGCCAGCAGCCCCTTTGTAGGGGCTGAGCAGTTCTTC. Residues: CASSPFVGAEQFF.